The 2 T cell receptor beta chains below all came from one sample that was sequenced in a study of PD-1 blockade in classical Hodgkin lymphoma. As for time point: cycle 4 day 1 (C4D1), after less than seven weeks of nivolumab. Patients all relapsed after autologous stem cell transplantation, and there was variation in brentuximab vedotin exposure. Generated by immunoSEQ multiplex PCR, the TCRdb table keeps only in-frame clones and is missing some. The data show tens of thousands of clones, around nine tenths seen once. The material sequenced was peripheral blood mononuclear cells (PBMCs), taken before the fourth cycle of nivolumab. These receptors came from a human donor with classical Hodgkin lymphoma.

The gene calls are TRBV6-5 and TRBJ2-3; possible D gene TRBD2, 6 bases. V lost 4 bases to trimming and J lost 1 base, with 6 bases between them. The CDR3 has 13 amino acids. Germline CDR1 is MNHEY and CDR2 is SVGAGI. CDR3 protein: CASSWGGTDTQYF. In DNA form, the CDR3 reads TGTGCCAGCAGTTGGGGGGGCACAGATACGCAGTATTTT.

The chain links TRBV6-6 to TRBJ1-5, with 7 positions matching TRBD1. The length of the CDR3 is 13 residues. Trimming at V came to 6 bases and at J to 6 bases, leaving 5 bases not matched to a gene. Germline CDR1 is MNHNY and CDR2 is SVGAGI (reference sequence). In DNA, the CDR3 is TGTGCCAGCAGGAGGGGGCCTGGTCAGCCCCAGCATTTT. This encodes CASRRGPGQPQHF.